This is a list of T cell receptor beta chains from one sample in a study of blood T cell repertoires in COVID-19. Method: immunoSEQ multiplex PCR; TCRdb's copy keeps in-frame clones and lacks some. This table holds 100,000 to 150,000 clones, roughly 77% found once. Input material: peripheral blood. The receptors shown here come from a man in his fifties or sixties with active or convalescent COVID-19. Each CDR3 is given with its conserved first and last residue. A D gene is named only where the DNA matches it firmly. Clone size is given for some rows only: seen once, a few or many times, or a class if the clone is expanded.

TRBD2 TRBJ2-5 TRBV30 NA TGTGCCTATCTAGCGGGAGGCCACGGGACCCAGTACTTC CAYLAGGHGTQYF
TRBD1 TRBJ1-3 TRBV6-5 NA TGTGCCAGCAGCGCTACAGGGGGCTCTGGAAACACCATATATTTT CASSATGGSGNTIYF
TRBD1 TRBJ2-2 TRBV4-3 NA TGCGCCAGCAGCCAAGAGACAGGGGGCTTCACCGGGGAGCTGTTTTTT CASSQETGGFTGELFF
TRBD2 TRBJ2-5 TRBV15 NA TGTGCCACCAGCAGAGAATCTCCATTGAACTGGCGGGAGGCCCGAGAGACCCAGTACTTC CATSRESPLNWREARETQYF
TRBD1 TRBJ2-3 TRBV29-1 NA TGCAGCGTTGACGGACAGGGGAACACAGATACGCAGTATTTT CSVDGQGNTDTQYF
TRBD2 TRBJ2-7 TRBV7-6 NA TGTGCCAGCAGCTTACTTGCTAGCGGGAGGGCCTACGAGCAGTACTTC CASSLLASGRAYEQYF
NA TRBJ1-1 TRBV20-1 few TGCAGTGCTTCTCGGAGCACTGAAGCTTTCTTT CSASRSTEAFF
NA TRBJ2-7 TRBV12-3/TRBV12-4 NA TGTGCCAGCAGCCACCAGAATTCGGGAGAGCAGTACTTC CASSHQNSGEQYF
TRBD2 TRBJ2-7 TRBV4-3 few TGCGCCAGCAGCCAAGTGCTAGCGGAGTCCTACGAGCAGTACTTC CASSQVLAESYEQYF
TRBD1 TRBJ2-4 TRBV6-5 once TGTGCCAGCAGGCTACGGCAGGGGGTCAAAAACATTCAGTACTTC CASRLRQGVKNIQYF
NA TRBJ2-1 TRBV5-4 NA TGTGCCACTTCACAGGGACCTTTGAGCTCCTACAATGAGCAGTTCTTC CATSQGPLSSYNEQFF
NA TRBJ2-2 TRBV6-6 NA TGTGCCAACCGGAGGGAGAGCACCGGGGAGCTGTTTTTT CANRRESTGELFF
TRBD1 TRBJ2-5 TRBV7-9 NA TGTGCCAGCAGCTCCCGGGACAGGGCAGAGACCCAGTACTTC CASSSRDRAETQYF
NA TRBJ1-5 TRBV29-1 NA TGCAGCGTTGCAACGGGAATTGGCAATCAGTCCCAGCATTTT CSVATGIGNQSQHF
TRBD2 TRBJ2-2 TRBV7-3 NA TGTGCCAGCAGCTTATGGCTAGCGGGAAGCACCGGGGAGCTGTTTTTT CASSLWLAGSTGELFF
NA TRBJ2-3 TRBV20-1 NA TGCAGTGCTAGTTATGGTCAAGTAGGGACAACAGATACGCAGTATTTT CSASYGQVGTTDTQYF
NA TRBJ1-1 TRBV6-5 few TGTGCCAGCAGTTACGATGGGGAGACTGAAGCTTTCTTT CASSYDGETEAFF
NA TRBJ1-5 TRBV7-2 NA TGTGCCAGCAGCTTAGAGAGGGTTTCGCAGCCCCAGCATTTT CASSLERVSQPQHF
TRBD1 TRBJ1-5 TRBV19 NA TGTGCCAGTAGCCCCGGGACAGGAGCCCCTTTAGCGCATTTT CASSPGTGAPLAHF
TRBD1 TRBJ1-2 TRBV6-5 NA TGTGCCAGCCGGACAGGGAGGAATGGCTACACCTTC CASRTGRNGYTF
NA TRBJ1-6 TRBV7-2 NA TGTGCCAGCAGCTTAGTTGTCGGCGGCTCCTATAATTCACCCCTCCACTTT CASSLVVGGSYNSPLHF
TRBD1 TRBJ1-4 TRBV7-9 few TGTGCCAGCAGCGACCAGGGGGCGACCGGTGAAAAACTGTTTTTT CASSDQGATGEKLFF
NA TRBJ1-5 TRBV5-5 NA TGTGCCAGCAGCTCCCGCGCCCTCACCGCGCCCCAGCATTTT CASSSRALTAPQHF
NA TRBJ2-7 TRBV13 few TGTGCCAGCAGCTCAAGAGGTTTAGGGCAGTACTTC CASSSRGLGQYF
NA TRBJ2-5 TRBV4-3 once TGCGCCAGCAGCCAAGATTTAGTCAGCGGAAGCCCTCAAGAGACCCAGTACTTC CASSQDLVSGSPQETQYF
NA TRBJ2-7 TRBV27 NA TGTGCCAGCAGTTTATCGAAACTAGGTGCCTACGAGCAGTACTTC CASSLSKLGAYEQYF
TRBD1 TRBJ2-7 TRBV7-2 NA TGTGCCAGCGTCGGGACAGGACCACCCTACGAGCAGTACTTC CASVGTGPPYEQYF
TRBD1 TRBJ2-1 TRBV11-3 NA TGTGCCAGCAGCCTGGACAGGTTCCATGAGCAGTTCTTC CASSLDRFHEQFF
TRBD1 TRBJ1-1 TRBV6-2/TRBV6-3 NA TGTGCCAGCAGCCGTCCACAGGGGTACACTGAAGCTTTCTTT CASSRPQGYTEAFF
NA TRBJ2-1 TRBV6-2/TRBV6-3 NA TGTGCCAGCAGTTACACGAGGCGGTCCGGCCACAATGAGCAGTTCTTC CASSYTRRSGHNEQFF
TRBD2 TRBJ2-1 TRBV10-3 NA TGTGCCATCAGTGAGTCGGTAGCGGGAGGAAATGAGCAGTTCTTC CAISESVAGGNEQFF
NA TRBJ2-2 TRBV5-5 many TGTGCCAGCAGCTTCATGACTGGCACCGGGGAGCTGTTTTTT CASSFMTGTGELFF
TRBD2 TRBJ2-2 TRBV7-3 NA TGTGCCAGCAGCCCGGGACTAGCGAGGACCGGGGAGCTGTTTTTT CASSPGLARTGELFF
TRBD1 TRBJ2-7 TRBV6-5 NA TGTGCCAGCGGATCGGGACAGGGGGCACGGGAGCAGTACTTC CASGSGQGAREQYF
NA TRBJ2-2 TRBV24-1 NA TGTGCCACCAGTGAGTGGCAGATCACCGGGGAGCTGTTTTTT CATSEWQITGELFF